The T cell receptor beta chain described here comes from a study of blood T cell repertoires in COVID-19. The CDR3 is 16 amino acids. In germline, CDR1 is SGHTA, CDR2 FQGTGA. V gave up 5 bases and J gave up 4 bases, with 18 bases separating them. Profiling relied on immunoSEQ multiplex PCR, and the TCRdb table lists in-frame clones only, not all of them. The sample has approximately 75,000 clones; about 88% are singletons. Those enrolled in Seattle joined during active infection and were followed longitudinally afterward. The receptor was derived from a man older than 75 with COVID-19, enrolled during active disease. This chain connects TRBV7-3 to TRBJ2-1, with D possibly being TRBD1 (5 bases). What was sequenced was peripheral blood. The CDR3 region has the DNA TGTGCCAGCAGCCCCTTTATGGCAAGGGGTTACAATGAGCAGTTCTTC. Protein sequence: CASSPFMARGYNEQFF.